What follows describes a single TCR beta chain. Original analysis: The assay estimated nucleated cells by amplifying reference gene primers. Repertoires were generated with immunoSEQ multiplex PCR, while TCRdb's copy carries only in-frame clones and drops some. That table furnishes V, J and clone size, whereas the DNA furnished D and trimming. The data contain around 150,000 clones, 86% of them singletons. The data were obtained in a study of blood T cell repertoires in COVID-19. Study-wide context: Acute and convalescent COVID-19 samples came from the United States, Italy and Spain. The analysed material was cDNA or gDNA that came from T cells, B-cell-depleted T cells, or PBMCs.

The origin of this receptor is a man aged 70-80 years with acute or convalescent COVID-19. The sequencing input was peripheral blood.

For the CDR3, the DNA is TGTGCCAGCAGACAATCAGGGGGCGCGGGGTCCTACAATGAGCAGTTCTTC. Translated: CASRQSGGAGSYNEQFF. The rearrangement links TRBV28 to TRBJ2-1; TRBD1 agrees at 8 bases. The germline CDR1 and CDR2 sequences are MDHEN and SYDVKM. V lost 6 bases, J lost 1 base, and 11 bases stayed unmatched. The CDR3 is 17 residues long.